This passage covers 21 T cell receptor beta chains from one sample sequenced in a study of blood T cell repertoires in COVID-19. Sequencing used immunoSEQ multiplex PCR; TCRdb keeps in-frame clones, though not all of them. The table has 110,000 to 150,000 clones, 80% to 85% seen once. Material for sequencing was PBMCs or T cells enriched from blood (not recorded which). These receptor sequences come from a man aged 40-49 years with acute COVID-19.

The rearrangement uses TRBV5-1 and TRBJ2-3; 10 bases fit TRBD2. The V gene's germline CDR1 is SGHRS and CDR2 YFSETQ. The CDR3 is 16 amino acids. The ends lost 4 bases at V and 3 bases at J; junction bases unmatched: 8. The CDR3 here is CASSRETSGYTDTQYF. CDR3 DNA: TGCGCCAGCAGCCGCGAGACTAGCGGGTATACAGATACGCAGTATTTT. Based on the CDR3 plus reference TRBV5-1 and TRBJ2-3, the full variable domain is KAGVTQTPRYLIKTRGQQVTLSCSPISGHRSVSWYQQTPGQGLQFLFEYFSETQRNKGNFPGRFSGRQFSNSRSEMNVSTLELGDSALYLCASSRETSGYTDTQYFGPGTRLTVL.

The chain has TRBV16 and TRBJ2-1; TRBD1 aligns across 9 bases. Germline values: CDR1 KGHSY, CDR2 FQNENV. The junction had 12 bases not matched to a gene; V was cut back by 2 bases and J by 4 bases. CDR3 length: 18 amino acids. The CDR3 is CASSQDEPGTGRYNEQFF. The CDR3 DNA reads as TGTGCCAGCAGCCAAGATGAACCCGGGACAGGGCGGTACAATGAGCAGTTCTTC.

This clone occurred once. The gene calls are TRBV7-9 and TRBJ1-2, with D unclear. Germline CDR1 and CDR2: SEHNR and FQNEAQ (reference sequence). V was trimmed by 1 base and J by 6 bases, leaving 12 bases between them. CDR3 length equals 14 residues. Here the CDR3 reads CASSLVYGSDGYTF. CDR3 DNA sequence: TGTGCCAGCAGCTTAGTATATGGCAGCGATGGCTACACCTTC.

This clone appeared a single time. The chain recombines TRBV12-3 or TRBV12-4 with TRBJ1-2; D unclear. V shed 3 bases and J shed 8 bases, with 13 bases lying between them. The CDR3 length is 13 residues. CDR3 amino acids: CASSFGTNGGYTF. The CDR3 coding sequence is TGTGCCAGCAGTTTCGGCACCAACGGGGGCTACACCTTC.

The chain carries TRBV5-4 and TRBJ2-1; 9 bases line up with TRBD1. In germline, CDR1 is SGHNT, CDR2 YYREEE (reference sequence). This CDR3 has 16 residues. J was trimmed by 7 bases and V by 2 bases; bases with no gene match: 10. In DNA, the CDR3 is TGTGCCAGCAGCTTCCTGACAGGGGGAAGGGGAAATGAGCAGTTCTTC. Protein product: CASSFLTGGRGNEQFF.

V is TRBV4-3 and J is TRBJ1-1; possibly TRBD1 for D (5 bases). In germline, CDR1 is LGHNA, CDR2 YSLEER. With 2 bases removed from V and 0 bases from J, the gap between germline ends came to 10 bases. The CDR3 runs 15 residues. The CDR3 DNA is TGCGCCAGCAGCCAATGGAGGGGAATGAACACTGAAGCTTTCTTT. Residues: CASSQWRGMNTEAFF.

The J gene is TRBJ1-2, the V gene TRBV3-1 (or the pseudogene TRBV3-2); 7 bases fit TRBD1. After removal of 2 bases from V and 4 bases from J, the junction contained 4 bases not matched to a gene. This CDR3 is built from 14 residues. Germline values: CDR1 LGHDT, CDR2 YNNKEL (reference sequence). The CDR3 is CASSQLRQGYGYTF. As DNA, the CDR3 is TGTGCCAGCAGCCAACTCAGACAGGGCTATGGCTACACCTTC.

The CDR3 loop is CASSLDAAYEQYF. As DNA, the CDR3 is TGTGCCAGCAGCTTAGACGCGGCCTACGAGCAGTACTTC. The chain is built from TRBV7-2 and TRBJ2-7; D is undetermined. The V end lost 1 base, the J end lost 2 bases, and 6 bases lay between the germline ends. The CDR3 spans 13 residues. Germline CDR1 is SGHTA and CDR2 is FQGNSA.

The genes are TRBV4-2 and TRBJ2-2, with D tentatively TRBD2 (5 bases). The germline gives CDR1 LGHNA, CDR2 YNFKEQ. V dropped 1 base and J dropped 5 bases, with 14 bases sitting between them. There are 16 residues in the CDR3. CDR3 loop: CASSQGHGVGTGELFF. The CDR3 region has the DNA TGTGCCAGCAGCCAAGGTCACGGGGTGGGAACCGGGGAGCTGTTTTTT.

The chain is built from TRBV5-6 and TRBJ1-6, with TRBD1 matching over 9 bases. There are 15 residues in the CDR3. Trimming took 5 bases from V and 6 from J; bases not matched to a gene: 6. Germline lookup yields CDR1 SGHDT and CDR2 YYEEEE. CDR3: CASRPRDRVNSPLHF. DNA for the CDR3: TGTGCCAGCAGACCCAGGGACAGGGTTAATTCACCCCTCCACTTT.

This rearrangement joins TRBV25-1 to TRBJ2-2; 10 bases map to TRBD1. Germline CDR1 reads MGHDK; CDR2 reads SYGVNS. The CDR3 is 15 residues long. Trimming at V came to 2 bases and at J to 7 bases, leaving 4 bases not matched to a gene. CDR3 loop: CASSERTGGLGELFF. CDR3 nucleotide sequence: TGTGCCAGCAGTGAAAGGACAGGGGGGCTCGGGGAGCTGTTTTTT.

This sequence joins TRBV19 and TRBJ2-1; TRBD2 is a possible D gene (5 bases). The ends were cut back, 1 base at V and 9 bases at J, with 13 bases in the middle. Germline values: CDR1 LNHDA, CDR2 SQIVND (reference sequence). The CDR3 is made up of 14 amino acids. The DNA of the CDR3 is TGTGCCAGTAGTATAGGTAGCGTGGCTGGTGAGCAGTTCTTC. Translated, it gives CASSIGSVAGEQFF.

This chain joins TRBV19 and TRBJ1-2, with D perhaps TRBD1 (5 bases). The CDR3 consists of 13 residues. The ends were cut back, 5 bases at V and 4 bases at J, with 11 bases in the middle. The germline V gene has CDR1 LNHDA and CDR2 SQIVND (reference sequence). CDR3 DNA: TGTGCCAGTAGTCCCGACAGAAGCTATGGCTACACCTTC. Translating gives CASSPDRSYGYTF.

The rearrangement uses TRBV15 and TRBJ2-7, with 9 bases matching TRBD1. CDR1 is LNHNV and CDR2 is YYDKDF in the germline V gene (reference sequence). J was trimmed by 5 bases and V by 0 bases; bases with no gene match: 17. The CDR3 is 19 residues long. CDR3 residues: CATSRDFIVLPGQGHEQYF. The CDR3 bases are TGTGCCACCAGCAGAGATTTTATTGTGCTCCCGGGACAGGGCCACGAGCAGTACTTC.

The chain has TRBV7-8 and TRBJ1-1, with D perhaps TRBD1 (5 bases). This CDR3 has 14 amino acids. CDR1 is SGHVS and CDR2 is FQNEAQ in the germline V gene. V gave up 6 bases and J gave up 4 bases, with 15 bases separating them. The CDR3 protein is CASRGPFDFTEAFF. Written as DNA, the CDR3 is TGTGCCAGCAGGGGGCCGTTTGACTTCACTGAAGCTTTCTTT.

The rearrangement joins TRBV5-6 to TRBJ2-3; D may be TRBD1 (5 bases). Germline CDR1 is SGHDT and CDR2 is YYEEEE. This CDR3 is 16 amino acids long. V lost 4 bases and J 0 bases, leaving 15 bases between the germline ends. The CDR3 loop reads CASSRGRQTSTDTQYF. The CDR3 DNA sequence: TGTGCCAGCAGCAGGGGTAGGCAGACTAGCACAGATACGCAGTATTTT.

This clone was recorded once. The chain uses TRBV5-5 and TRBJ1-1; maybe TRBD1 (6 bases). The CDR3 spans 13 residues. Germline V gene lookup returns CDR1 SGHKS and CDR2 YYEKEE (reference sequence). V lost 5 bases and J lost 10, with 18 bases in between. The CDR3 loop reads CASSPPGGLGAFF. The CDR3 DNA sequence: TGTGCCAGCAGTCCCCCCGGGGGGCTCGGAGCTTTCTTT. The full variable domain, rest sourced from reference TRBV5-5 and TRBJ1-1, is DAGVTQSPTHLIKTRGQQVTLRCSPISGHKSVSWYQQVLGQGPQFIFQYYEKEERGRGNFPDRFSARQFPNYSSELNVNALLLGDSALYLCASSPPGGLGAFFGQGTRLTVV.

The rearrangement joins TRBV11-2 to TRBJ1-4; D remains ambiguous. V shed 4 bases and J shed 4 bases, with 10 bases lying between them. The CDR3 is made up of 14 amino acids. Looked up from germline, CDR1 is SGHAT and CDR2 is FQNNGV. The CDR3 loop is CASSSNGDNEKLFF. The CDR3, as DNA: TGTGCCAGCAGCTCAAACGGGGATAATGAAAAACTGTTTTTT.

This clone was observed a single time. This chain uses TRBV21-1 with TRBJ2-3; the table's TRBD1 call for D was not verified on the DNA. TRBV21-1 corresponds to a pseudogene. The CDR3 is 13 amino acids. In nucleotides, the CDR3 is TGTGCCAGCAGTCGTGGGCGTTTGGATACGCAGTATTTT. This translates into CASSRGRLDTQYF.

The CDR3 DNA sequence: TGTGCCAGTAGTGTCGGACAGGGGACATCCTACGCTAATGAGCAGTTCTTC. As protein: CASSVGQGTSYANEQFF. This sequence joins TRBV19 and TRBJ2-1, with 9 bases that match TRBD1. Unmatched junction bases numbered 15, after V lost 5 bases and J lost 7 bases. CDR3 length: 17 residues. CDR1 is LNHDA and CDR2 is SQIVND in the germline V gene (reference sequence).

The chain combines TRBV9 with TRBJ1-2; 9 bases agree with TRBD1. The CDR3 covers 13 residues. Germline CDR1 is SGDLS and CDR2 is YYNGEE. The J segment lost 4 bases and the V segment lost 4 bases, leaving 2 bases of the junction unmatched. The CDR3 DNA reads TGTGCCAGCAGCTTGGACAGGGGCTATGGCTACACCTTC. Its protein is CASSLDRGYGYTF.